This T cell receptor beta chain was sequenced for a study of T-cell memory formation after mild COVID-19. Across the study: There were largely donor-specific TCR clusters.

TCRdb ran MiXCR on the 5' RACE reads and lists one entry per CDR3 protein. Among around 200,000 distinct CDR3 sequences listed, around 16% were seen once. This CDR3 has 14 residues. CDR1 is SGHRS and CDR2 is YFSETQ in the germline V gene. The ends were cut back, 7 bases at V and 1 base at J, with 14 bases in the middle. Note on this clonotype: The antigen is not known.

Study findings and constraints: Prior to infection, memory already included some responding clones, suggesting cross-reactive memory joined. The main location of contracting CD4+ clones was CM and EM, and that of contracting CD8+ clones was EMRA.

The TCR originated in an adult woman who had mild COVID-19 (a few samples of this study predate the infection). Cell type and time point are not known. The rearrangement joins TRBV5-1 to TRBJ1-1; D not resolved. Specimen: PBMCs or a T cell subset sorted from them (not recorded which). CDR3 region: CASYDRPENTEAFF. In DNA form, the CDR3 reads TGCGCCAGCTACGATCGACCTGAGAACACTGAAGCTTTCTTT.